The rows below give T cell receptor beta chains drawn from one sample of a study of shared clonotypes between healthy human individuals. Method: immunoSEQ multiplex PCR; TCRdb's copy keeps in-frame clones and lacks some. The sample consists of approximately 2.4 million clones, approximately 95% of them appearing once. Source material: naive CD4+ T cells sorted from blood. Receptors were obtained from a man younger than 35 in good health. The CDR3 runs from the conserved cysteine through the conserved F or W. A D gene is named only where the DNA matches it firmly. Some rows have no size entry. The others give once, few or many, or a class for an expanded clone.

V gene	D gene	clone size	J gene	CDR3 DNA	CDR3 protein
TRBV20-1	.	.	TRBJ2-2	TGCAGTGCTAGAGAGGGGAAGGAGCTGTTTTTT	CSAREGKELFF
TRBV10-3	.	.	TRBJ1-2	TGTGCCATCAGTGAAACAGGGAACTATGGCTACACCTTC	CAISETGNYGYTF
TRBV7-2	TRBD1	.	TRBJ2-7	TGTGCCAGCACTCCGGGACAGGGCTCCTACGAGCAGTACTTC	CASTPGQGSYEQYF
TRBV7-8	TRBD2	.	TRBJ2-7	TGTGCCAGCAGCTTAGTTCGGCTAGCGGACGTAAACTACGAGCAGTACTTC	CASSLVRLADVNYEQYF
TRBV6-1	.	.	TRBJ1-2	TGTGCCAGCAGTGCCCTTGGAAGGAGCTACACCTTC	CASSALGRSYTF
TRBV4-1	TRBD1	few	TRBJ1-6	TGCGCCAGCAGCCAAGATGAAGGACAGGGGGGAAATTCACCCCTCCACTTT	CASSQDEGQGGNSPLHF
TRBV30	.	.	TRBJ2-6	TGTGCCTGGACAGGGGCGGGAGGGGCCAACGTCCTGACTTTC	CAWTGAGGANVLTF
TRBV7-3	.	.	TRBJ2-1	TGTGCCAGCAGTTTCGACAGGAGCTCCTACAATGAGCAGTTCTTC	CASSFDRSSYNEQFF
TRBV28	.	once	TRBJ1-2	TGTGCCAGCAGGCAGAGGGAAACCTATGGCTACACCTTC	CASRQRETYGYTF
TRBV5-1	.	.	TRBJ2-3	TGCGCCAGCAGGCCGAGGGGGGAAGTCACAGATACGCAGTATTTT	CASRPRGEVTDTQYF
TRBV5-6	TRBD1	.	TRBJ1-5	TGTGCCAGCAGCTTGGCCATGGGACAGGGAAATCAGCCCCAGCATTTT	CASSLAMGQGNQPQHF
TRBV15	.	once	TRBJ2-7	TGTGCCACCAGCAGAGATGTCTTCACGGGGGCCTACGAGCAGTACTTC	CATSRDVFTGAYEQYF
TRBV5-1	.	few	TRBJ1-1	TGCGCCAGCAGTTTAAGTCCAGTTTCCACTGAAGCTTTCTTT	CASSLSPVSTEAFF
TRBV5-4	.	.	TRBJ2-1	TGTGCCAGCAGCTTGGTGGGAGTCAATGAGCAGTTCTTC	CASSLVGVNEQFF
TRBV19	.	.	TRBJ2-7	TGTGCCAGTAGTATAGTTGCAGAAGCCTACGAGCAGTACTTC	CASSIVAEAYEQYF
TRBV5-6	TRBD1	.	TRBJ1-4	TGTGCCAGCAGCTTGCCGGGACAGCTAAATGAAAAACTGTTTTTT	CASSLPGQLNEKLFF
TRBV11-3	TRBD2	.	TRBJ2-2	TGTGCCAGCAGCCCGACGCGACTAGCGGGCGGGGAGCTGTTTTTT	CASSPTRLAGGELFF
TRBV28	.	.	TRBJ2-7	TGTGCCAGCAGCCGCGGAGGGGGGGACGAGCAGTACTTC	CASSRGGGDEQYF
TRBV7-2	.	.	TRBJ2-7	TGTGCCAGCAGCTTATCGGGATCAGTGGGTGACGAGCAGTACTTC	CASSLSGSVGDEQYF
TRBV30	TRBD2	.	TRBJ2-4	TGTGCCTGGACGACTAGCGCGGCCAAAAACATTCAGTACTTC	CAWTTSAAKNIQYF
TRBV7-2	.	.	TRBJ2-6	TGTGCCAGCAGCCGGTCGAGTTTGGGGGCCAACGTCCTGACTTTC	CASSRSSLGANVLTF
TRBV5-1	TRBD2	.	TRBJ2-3	TGCGCCAGCAGCTTGCCACTAGCGGGAGGGCCCACAGATACGCAGTATTTT	CASSLPLAGGPTDTQYF
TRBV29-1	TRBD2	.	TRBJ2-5	TGCAGCGCTTCGGGGGGGCCGGGAGAGACCCAGTACTTC	CSASGGPGETQYF
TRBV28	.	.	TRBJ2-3	TGTGCCAGCAGTTCCCCTAGCACAGATACGCAGTATTTT	CASSSPSTDTQYF
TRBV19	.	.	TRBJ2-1	TGTGCCAGTAGTATAAGTCGGTATGAGCAGTTCTTC	CASSISRYEQFF
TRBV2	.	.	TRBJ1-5	TGTGCCAGCAAATCGGGGGCAATCGATCAGCCCCAGCATTTT	CASKSGAIDQPQHF
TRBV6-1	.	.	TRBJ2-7	TGTGCCAGCAGTGAAGCTGGTCAGGGGCGGTCCTACGAGCAGTACTTC	CASSEAGQGRSYEQYF
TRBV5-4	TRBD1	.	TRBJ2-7	TGTGCCAGCAGCTTGATCGGACAGGGGATCTACGAGCAGTACTTC	CASSLIGQGIYEQYF
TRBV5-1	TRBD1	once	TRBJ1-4	TGCGCCAGCAGCAGACACAACCGGGACAGTAATGAAAAACTGTTTTTT	CASSRHNRDSNEKLFF
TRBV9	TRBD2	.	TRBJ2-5	TGTGCCAGCAGCGTTGATAGCGGGGGGCCCAAAGAGACCCAGTACTTC	CASSVDSGGPKETQYF
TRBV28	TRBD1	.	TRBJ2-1	TGTGCCAGCAGCTACGGACAGGGGGCGAAAAATGAGCAGTTCTTC	CASSYGQGAKNEQFF
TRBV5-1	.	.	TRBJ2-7	TGCGCCAGCAGCTTGAGCAATTCCTACGAGCAGTACTTC	CASSLSNSYEQYF
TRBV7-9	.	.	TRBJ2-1	TGTGCCAGCATCCTTCTAGACAGGAACAATGAGCAGTTCTTC	CASILLDRNNEQFF
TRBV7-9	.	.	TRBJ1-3	TGTGCCAGCAGCTTCACGGCTACCTACACCATATATTTT	CASSFTATYTIYF
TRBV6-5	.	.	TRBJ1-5	TGTGCCAGCAGTTCCCAGCCAAATCAGCCCCAGCATTTT	CASSSQPNQPQHF
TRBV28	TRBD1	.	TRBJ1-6	TGTGCCAGCAGGGCGGGACAGAAGGTCATCCCCCTCCACTTT	CASRAGQKVIPLHF
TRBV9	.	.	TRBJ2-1	TGTGCCAGCAGCGTCTTGGGCACGAACTACAATGAGCAGTTCTTC	CASSVLGTNYNEQFF
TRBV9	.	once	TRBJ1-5	TGTGCCAGCAGCGTCGGGCCCGCACCTCAGCCCCAGCATTTT	CASSVGPAPQPQHF
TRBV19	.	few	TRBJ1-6	TGTGCCAGTAGCAATAGGGGGTCACCCCTCCACTTT	CASSNRGSPLHF
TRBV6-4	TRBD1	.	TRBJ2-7	TGTGCCAGCAGTGACTCGAAGGACAGGGCTTTTAGGGAGCAGTACTTC	CASSDSKDRAFREQYF
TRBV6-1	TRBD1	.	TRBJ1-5	TGTGCCAGCAGTGCGAAATGGGGACAGGGTGGTCAGCCCCAGCATTTT	CASSAKWGQGGQPQHF
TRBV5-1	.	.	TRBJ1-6	TGCGCCAGCAGCTTGCACGGCAACGATAATTCACCCCTCCACTTT	CASSLHGNDNSPLHF
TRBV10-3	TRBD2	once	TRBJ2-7	TGTGCCACCTCCCAGACGGCTAGCGGGAGGTTGTACGAGCAGTACTTC	CATSQTASGRLYEQYF
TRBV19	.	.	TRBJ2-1	TGTGCCCCCCAAGAATTCAATGAGCAGTTCTTC	CAPQEFNEQFF
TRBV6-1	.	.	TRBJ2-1	TGTGCCACCTCGGACCCCGGGGAGCAGTTCTTC	CATSDPGEQFF
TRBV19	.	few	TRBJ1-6	TGTGCCAGTAGTTTGGTGTCGGAAAATTCACCCCTCCACTTT	CASSLVSENSPLHF
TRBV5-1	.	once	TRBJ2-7	TGCGCCAGCAGCTTGCCGGGACCCTACGAGCAGTACTTC	CASSLPGPYEQYF
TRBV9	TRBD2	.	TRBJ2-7	TGTGCCAGCAGCTTTTCTAGCGGGAGCCACGAGCAGTACTTC	CASSFSSGSHEQYF
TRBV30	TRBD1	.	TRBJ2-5	TGTGCCTGGAGTCGGACAGGGGGCCAAGAGACCCAGTACTTC	CAWSRTGGQETQYF
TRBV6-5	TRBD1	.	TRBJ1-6	TGTGCCAGCAGTTCACCTTCGGGACAGAATTCACCCCTCCACTTT	CASSSPSGQNSPLHF
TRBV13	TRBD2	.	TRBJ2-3	TGTGCCAGCAGCTTAGCCGGGGGGGATACGCAGTATTTT	CASSLAGGDTQYF
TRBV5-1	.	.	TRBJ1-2	TGCGCCAGCTTGAAAAATGGGGGCTATGGCTACACCTTC	CASLKNGGYGYTF
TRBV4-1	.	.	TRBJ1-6	TGCGCCAGCAGCCGGATAGAGGTTGGCCCACCCCTCCACTTT	CASSRIEVGPPLHF